The table lists the clone carrying this T cell receptor beta chain with a few counts. Its target is not known. The CDR3 totals 17 residues. V was clipped by 5 bases and J by 0 bases; unmatched bases: 10. Germline V gives CDR1 SGHNT, CDR2 YYREEE (reference sequence). The sample is drawn from a study of CD8 T cells in ankylosing spondylitis. Quantitative 5'-RACE with molecular barcodes was used to make the TCR beta libraries. Using its own MiXCR run on the 5' RACE reads, TCRdb lists one record per CDR3 protein. The sample consists of about 540,000 distinct CDR3 sequences, over 9.5% of them appearing once. General study results and limits: As for the disease-linked clones, they showed a CD8+ phenotype and occurred at relatively low frequencies in peripheral blood. Ankylosing spondylitis blood appeared to be characterized by a TCR beta motif of eight highly homologous variants. A number of the motif variants had already been described in reactive arthritis synovial fluid and blood. Disease-linked clones reportedly concentrated significantly in matched ankylosing spondylitis synovial fluid.

The sequence came from a male donor with ankylosing spondylitis. Sequenced sample: blood, either unsorted or a sorted T cell fraction (not recorded which). The chain has TRBV5-4 and TRBJ2-1; 8 bases line up with TRBD2. CDR3 coding DNA: TGTGCCAGCAGACCCCCCTTCAGCGGGAGCTCCTACAATGAGCAGTTCTTC. Protein product: CASRPPFSGSSYNEQFF.